This TCR beta chain was recorded in a study of shared clonotypes between healthy human individuals. CDR3 size: 15 residues. V dropped 3 bases and J dropped 6; count of bases not matched to a gene: 8. Germline values: CDR1 WNHNN, CDR2 SYGVQD (reference sequence). General observations from the study: It was observed that 5% to 6.5% of naive CD4 clonotypes were shared across a few donors.

Comments on this clone: Its cognate antigen is unknown.

The naive CD8 fraction comprised CD45RO-negative cells positively selected for CCR7 and excluded terminally differentiated effector memory CD45RA+ cells. Sequencing was performed with immunoSEQ multiplex PCR; in TCRdb, only in-frame clones are kept and a portion is missing. The sample has 2 million or so clones, about 95% seen once; the top ten hold 0.9% to 1.3%. The sample consisted of naive CD8+ T cells sorted from blood. J is TRBJ2-1 and V is TRBV10-1; TRBD2 aligns across 7 bases. The source of this sequence is a man aged 18 to 35 in good health. Here the CDR3 reads CASSEREGRGNEQFF. CDR3 in DNA: TGCGCCAGCAGTGAAAGGGAGGGCCGCGGCAATGAGCAGTTCTTC.